These T cell receptor beta chains were read from a single sample in a study of neoadjuvant anti-PD-1 for oral cavity cancer. Some clones are missing from TCRdb's copy, which holds only in-frame ones; the method was immunoSEQ multiplex PCR. The repertoire holds roughly 25,000 clones, with over 20% as singletons. Sequences were derived from tumor tissue, sampled after nivolumab (anti-PD-1) treatment. These receptors were taken from a person aged 35 to 85 with oral cavity squamous cell carcinoma. CDR3s include the opening cysteine and the closing phenylalanine or tryptophan. D genes are given only for firm matches. Size is omitted from some rows. Given values are once, few, many or a class for expanded clones.

TRBJ1-5 TRBV6-1 few - TGTGCCAGCAGTAAAGGACAGTTGAATCAGCCCCAGCATTTT CASSKGQLNQPQHF
TRBJ1-5 TRBV28 - TRBD1 TGTGCCAGCAGCCCCGGGACAGGGAGCAATCAGCCCCAGCATTTT CASSPGTGSNQPQHF
TRBJ2-2 TRBV7-3 - TRBD2 TGTGCCAGCAGACCAACTAGCGGGGCGAACACCGGGGAGCTGTTTTTT CASRPTSGANTGELFF
TRBJ1-2 TRBV2 many TRBD1 TGTGCCGGACAGGGGCGTGACTATGGCTACACCTTC CAGQGRDYGYTF
TRBJ2-5 TRBV5-4 few - TGTGCCAGCAGTCGCAGGATTGGGGAGACCCAGTACTTC CASSRRIGETQYF
TRBJ2-2 TRBV7-9 - TRBD1 TGTGCCAGCAGGCGACAGGGGGCTACCGGGGAGCTGTTTTTT CASRRQGATGELFF
TRBJ1-2 TRBV2 - TRBD1 TGTGCCAGCAGTGAGGACAGGGCCTATGGCTACACCTTC CASSEDRAYGYTF
TRBJ2-2 TRBV19 - TRBD1 TGTGCCAGTAGTGGTTGGACAGGGTCGAACGGGGAGCTGTTTTTT CASSGWTGSNGELFF
TRBJ2-1 TRBV11-2 few TRBD2 TGTGCCAGCAGCTTAGATCTACGAGCGGGAGTTGAGCAGTTCTTC CASSLDLRAGVEQFF
TRBJ1-2 TRBV9 - - TGTGCCAGCAGAGGGGGACGGCAAGTCTATGGCTACACCTTC CASRGGRQVYGYTF
TRBJ2-1 TRBV30 many TRBD2 TGTGCCTGGAGTAGCATGGGGGGGAACTCCTACAATGAGCAGTTCTTC CAWSSMGGNSYNEQFF
TRBJ1-2 TRBV28 - - TGTGCCAGCAGTTTTGAGAGCATGGGCTCCTATGGCTACACCTTC CASSFESMGSYGYTF
TRBJ2-1 TRBV4-1 once TRBD2 TGCGCCAGCAGCCAAGTAGTAGCGGGGGGGAACAATGAGCAGTTCTTC CASSQVVAGGNNEQFF
TRBJ2-5 TRBV11-2 few - TGTGCCAGCAGCTTGGGGGTCACCCAAGAGACCCAGTACTTC CASSLGVTQETQYF
TRBJ1-1 TRBV6-1 few - TGTGCCAGCACCTCGGGGGTCACTGAAGCTTTCTTT CASTSGVTEAFF
TRBJ1-1 TRBV6-4 - - TGTGCCAGCAGTGAGTCAGGGGTCAACACTGAAGCTTTCTTT CASSESGVNTEAFF
TRBJ2-1 TRBV6-5 many - TGTGCCAGCAGTTACGTCCGCGGGATCTACAATGAGCAGTTCTTC CASSYVRGIYNEQFF
TRBJ1-2 TRBV7-9 - TRBD1 TGTGCCAGCAGCTCCTGGACAGGGGGCTCGTTCTATGGCTACACCTTC CASSSWTGGSFYGYTF
TRBJ2-7 TRBV5-8 - - TGTGCCAGCAGCCAAGAGTATGCAGACTCCTACGAGCAGTACTTC CASSQEYADSYEQYF
TRBJ1-1 TRBV29-1 few - TGCAGCATCAACCTAGGGTATTTGGACACTGAAGCTTTCTTT CSINLGYLDTEAFF
TRBJ1-2 TRBV6-1 - - TGTGCCTCGCGTTACAGGGTTAACTATGGCTACACCTTC CASRYRVNYGYTF
TRBJ2-7 TRBV28 few TRBD2 TGTGCCAGCAGTGGAAATCTAGCGGGAGGATTATACGAGCAGTACTTC CASSGNLAGGLYEQYF
TRBJ2-1 TRBV2 few - TGTGCCAGCAGACAGAAAAACCAAAACAATGAGCAGTTCTTC CASRQKNQNNEQFF
TRBJ2-3 TRBV5-6 - TRBD2 TGTGCCAGCAGCTTGTTAGGGAAAACTAGCGGGAGTGAAGATACGCAGTATTTT CASSLLGKTSGSEDTQYF
TRBJ1-5 TRBV19 large - TGTGCCAGTAGTATAGACCCGGGAAGCAATCAGCCCCAGCATTTT CASSIDPGSNQPQHF
TRBJ2-1 TRBV9 few - TGTGCCAGCAGCCCAAAATACCTCCCTTACAATGAGCAGTTCTTC CASSPKYLPYNEQFF
TRBJ2-7 TRBV6-5 - TRBD1 TGTGCCAGCAGCCCCGACAGGGACCTCTACGAGCAGTACTTC CASSPDRDLYEQYF
TRBJ2-2 TRBV5-1 medium-sized - TGCGCCAGCAGCTTGGCAGCTGCGGGGGAGCTGTTTTTT CASSLAAAGELFF
TRBJ1-5 TRBV30 - - TGTGCCTGGAGTGTACAGGGCAATCAGCCCCAGCATTTT CAWSVQGNQPQHF